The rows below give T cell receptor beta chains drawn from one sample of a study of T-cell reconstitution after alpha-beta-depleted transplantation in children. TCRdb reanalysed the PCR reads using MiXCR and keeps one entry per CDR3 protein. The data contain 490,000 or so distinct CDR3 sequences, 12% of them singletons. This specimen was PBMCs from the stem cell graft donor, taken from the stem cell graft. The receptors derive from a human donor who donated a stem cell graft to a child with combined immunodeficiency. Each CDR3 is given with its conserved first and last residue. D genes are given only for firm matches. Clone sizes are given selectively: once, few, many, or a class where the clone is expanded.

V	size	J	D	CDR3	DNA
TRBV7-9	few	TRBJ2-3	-	CASSFPGLRTDTQYF	TGTGCCAGCAGCTTCCCGGGACTGCGGACAGATACGCAGTATTTT
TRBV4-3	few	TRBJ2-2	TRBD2	CASSQSGDGELFF	TGCGCCAGCAGCCAAAGCGGGGACGGGGAGCTGTTTTTT
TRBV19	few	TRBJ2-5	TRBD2	CASMPLAGETQYF	TGTGCCAGTATGCCGCTAGCGGGAGAGACCCAGTACTTC
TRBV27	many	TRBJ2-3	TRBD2	CASSLGGGKDTQYF	TGTGCCAGCAGTTTGGGGGGGGGTAAAGATACGCAGTATTTT
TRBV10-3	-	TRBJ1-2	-	CAISGPDLGGYTF	TGTGCCATTTCGGGCCCCGATTTAGGAGGCTACACCTTC
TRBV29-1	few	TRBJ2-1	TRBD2	CSVGGGGQYNEQFF	TGCAGCGTTGGAGGCGGGGGGCAGTACAATGAGCAGTTCTTC
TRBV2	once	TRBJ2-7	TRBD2	CAICPSPSGRAGDHYEQYF	TGTGCCATCTGCCCAAGTCCTAGCGGGAGGGCAGGGGACCATTACGAGCAGTACTTC
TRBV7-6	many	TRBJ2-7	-	CASSLEAGFSYEQYF	TGTGCCAGCAGCTTAGAAGCTGGGTTCTCCTACGAGCAGTACTTC
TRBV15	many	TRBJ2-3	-	CATSRDLADTQYF	TGTGCCACCAGCAGAGATCTCGCAGATACGCAGTATTTT
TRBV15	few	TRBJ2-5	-	CATSSVAQGNQETQYF	TGTGCCACCAGCAGCGTAGCCCAGGGCAACCAAGAGACCCAGTACTTC
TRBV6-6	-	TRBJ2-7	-	CATGGVSSYEQYF	TGTGCCACCGGCGGGGTTAGCTCCTACGAGCAGTACTTC
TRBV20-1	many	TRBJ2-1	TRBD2	CSARDWSGGTNEQFF	TGCAGTGCTAGAGATTGGAGCGGGGGAACGAATGAGCAGTTCTTC
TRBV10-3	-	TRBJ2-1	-	CAISGDSFLSYNEQFF	TGTGCCATCAGCGGAGACAGTTTCCTATCCTACAATGAGCAGTTCTTC
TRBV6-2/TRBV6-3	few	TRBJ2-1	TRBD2	CASSPAWAGGLNEQFF	TGTGCCAGCAGTCCGGCGTGGGCGGGAGGGCTAAATGAGCAGTTCTTC
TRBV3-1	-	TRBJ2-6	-	CASSQVISGANVLTF	TGTGCCAGCAGCCAAGTAATCTCTGGGGCCAACGTCCTGACTTTC
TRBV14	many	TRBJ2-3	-	CASSQHRRRDSRQTDTQYF	TGTGCCAGCAGCCAACACCGTCGACGGGACTCCAGACAGACAGATACGCAGTATTTT
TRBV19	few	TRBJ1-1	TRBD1	CASKDRTNTEAFF	TGTGCCAGCAAGGACAGGACGAACACTGAAGCTTTCTTT
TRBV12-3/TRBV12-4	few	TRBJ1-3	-	CASRLQGGGNTIYF	TGTGCCAGCAGACTACAGGGCGGAGGAAACACCATATATTTT
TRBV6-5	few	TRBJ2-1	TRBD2	CASSYSRLAGDHEQFF	TGTGCCAGCAGTTACTCCCGACTAGCGGGAGATCATGAGCAGTTCTTC
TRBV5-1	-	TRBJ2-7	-	CASSLEGRGSYEQYF	TGCGCCAGCAGCTTGGAAGGGAGAGGATCCTACGAGCAGTACTTC
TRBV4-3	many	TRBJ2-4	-	CASSQEPTQNIQYF	TGCGCCAGCAGCCAAGAGCCGACCCAAAACATTCAGTACTTC
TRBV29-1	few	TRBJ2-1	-	CSVAGWGEQFF	TGCAGCGTCGCAGGGTGGGGTGAGCAGTTCTTC